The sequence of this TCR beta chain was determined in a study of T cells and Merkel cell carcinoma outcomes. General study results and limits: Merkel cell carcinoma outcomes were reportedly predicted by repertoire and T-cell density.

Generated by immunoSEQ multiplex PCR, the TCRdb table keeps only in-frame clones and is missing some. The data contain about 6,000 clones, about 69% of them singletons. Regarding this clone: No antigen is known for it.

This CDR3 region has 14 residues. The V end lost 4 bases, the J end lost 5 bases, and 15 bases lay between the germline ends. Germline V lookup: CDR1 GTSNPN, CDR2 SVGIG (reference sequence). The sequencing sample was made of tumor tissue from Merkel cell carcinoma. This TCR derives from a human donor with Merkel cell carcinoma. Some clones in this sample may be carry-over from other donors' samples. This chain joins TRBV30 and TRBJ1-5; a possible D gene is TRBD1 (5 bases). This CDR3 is CAWKGNGGDQPQHF. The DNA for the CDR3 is TGTGCCTGGAAAGGGAACGGGGGGGATCAGCCCCAGCATTTT.